This TCR beta chain was found in a study of CD8 T cells in Susac syndrome. Both CD4+ and CD8+ T cells were negatively isolated, and TEMRA cells underwent FACS enrichment. Germline CDR1 is SGHNT and CDR2 is YYREEE (reference sequence). V lost 5 bases, J lost 8 bases, and 14 bases lay in between. CDR3 length equals 13 residues. With random hexamers, reverse transcription was performed on roughly 0.45 to 1 ug of RNA. TCRdb called the immunoSEQ multiplex PCR reads again in MiXCR, with one record for every CDR3 protein. Of some 210,000 distinct CDR3 sequences detected, 94% appear once; the ten largest clones hold 0.15%.

The chain carries TRBV5-4 and TRBJ2-4, with D perhaps TRBD2 (5 bases). This TCR derives from a human donor with Susac syndrome. Input material: CD4+ T cells from PBMCs. CDR3 sequence (DNA): TGTGCCAGCAGTTTCCGGACTGCAGACATTCAGTACTTC. This sequence encodes CASSFRTADIQYF.